This T cell receptor beta chain was documented in a study of blood T cell repertoires in COVID-19. Overall study context: Sample material is recorded as cDNA or gDNA derived from T cells, B-cell-depleted T cells, or PBMCs.

Trimming stripped 5 bases from V and 7 bases from J, with 12 bases between. The CDR3 has 12 amino acids. The germline CDR1 and CDR2 sequences are LNHDA and SQIVND (reference sequence). Sequenced by immunoSEQ multiplex PCR; TCRdb stores in-frame clones only, minus some. The sample shows about 130,000 clones, approximately 83% of them seen only once. This TCR came from a woman older than 75 with acute or convalescent COVID-19. V gene TRBV19 combines with J gene TRBJ2-7, with D possibly TRBD2 on 7 matching bases. The sample taken for sequencing was peripheral blood. CDR3 coding DNA: TGTGCCAGTAGTCGGGGGGCCGGGGAGCAGTACTTC. Translating gives CASSRGAGEQYF.